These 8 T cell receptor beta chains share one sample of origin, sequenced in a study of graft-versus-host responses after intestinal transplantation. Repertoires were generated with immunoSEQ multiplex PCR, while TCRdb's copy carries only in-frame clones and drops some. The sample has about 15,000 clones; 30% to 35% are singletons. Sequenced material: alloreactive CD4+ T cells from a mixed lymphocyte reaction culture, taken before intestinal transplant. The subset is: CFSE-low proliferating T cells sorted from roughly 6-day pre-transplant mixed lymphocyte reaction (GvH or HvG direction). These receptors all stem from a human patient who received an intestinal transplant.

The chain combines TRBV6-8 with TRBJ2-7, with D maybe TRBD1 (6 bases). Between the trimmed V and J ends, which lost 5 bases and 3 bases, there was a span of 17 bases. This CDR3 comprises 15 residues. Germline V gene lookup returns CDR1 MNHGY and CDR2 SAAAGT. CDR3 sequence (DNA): TGTGCCAGCAGTGTGTCCCAGGGGATCATCTACGAGCAGTACTTC. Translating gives CASSVSQGIIYEQYF.

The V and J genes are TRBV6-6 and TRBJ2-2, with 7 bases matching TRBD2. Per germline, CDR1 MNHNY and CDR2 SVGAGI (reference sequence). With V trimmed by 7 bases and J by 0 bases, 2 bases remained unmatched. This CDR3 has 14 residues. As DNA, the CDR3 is TGTGCCAGCACAGGACTAGCGAACACCGGGGAGCTGTTTTTT. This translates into CASTGLANTGELFF.

The CDR3 nucleotides read TGCGCCAGCAGCCAAGAGGGACAGGGGCATAATTCACCCCTCCACTTT. Translation gives CASSQEGQGHNSPLHF. The V call is TRBV4-3, the J call TRBJ1-6; 10 bases map to TRBD1. The V gene's germline CDR1 is LGHNA and CDR2 YSLEER. V trimming: 0 bases; J trimming: 5 bases; junction bases outside the gene matches: 1. The CDR3 has 16 residues.

This CDR3 reads CASNLSMRGNEKLFF. CDR3 nucleotide sequence: TGTGCCAGCAACCTTAGTATGCGGGGGAATGAAAAACTGTTTTTT. The genes are TRBV28 and TRBJ1-4, with D possibly being TRBD1 (5 bases). V lost 7 bases, J lost 5 bases, and 17 bases lay in between. The germline CDR1 and CDR2 sequences are MDHEN and SYDVKM. This CDR3 contains 15 residues.

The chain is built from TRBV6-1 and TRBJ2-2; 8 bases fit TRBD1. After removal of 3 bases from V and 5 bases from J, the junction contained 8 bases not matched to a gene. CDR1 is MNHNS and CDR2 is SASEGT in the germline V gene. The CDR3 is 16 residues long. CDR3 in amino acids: CASSDIRGRKTGELFF. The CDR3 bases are TGTGCCAGCAGTGATATCAGGGGGCGAAAGACCGGGGAGCTGTTTTTT.

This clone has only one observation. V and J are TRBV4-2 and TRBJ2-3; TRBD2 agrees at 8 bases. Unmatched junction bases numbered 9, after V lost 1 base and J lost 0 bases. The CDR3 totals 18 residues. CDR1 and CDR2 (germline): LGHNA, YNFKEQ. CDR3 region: CASSQGSGTRDSTDTQYF. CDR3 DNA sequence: TGTGCCAGCAGCCAAGGTTCGGGGACTAGGGATAGCACAGATACGCAGTATTTT.

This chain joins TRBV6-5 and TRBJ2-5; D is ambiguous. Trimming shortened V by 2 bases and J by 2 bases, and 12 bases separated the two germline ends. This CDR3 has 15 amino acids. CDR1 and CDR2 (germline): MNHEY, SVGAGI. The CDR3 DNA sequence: TGTGCCAGCAGTTACGGCGGTGCAGGACAAGAGACCCAGTACTTC. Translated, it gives CASSYGGAGQETQYF.

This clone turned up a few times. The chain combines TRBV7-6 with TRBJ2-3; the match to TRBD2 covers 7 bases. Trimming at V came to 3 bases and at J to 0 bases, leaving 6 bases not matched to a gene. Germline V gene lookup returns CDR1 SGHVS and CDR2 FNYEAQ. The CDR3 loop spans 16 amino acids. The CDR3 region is CASSFLGGKSTDTQYF. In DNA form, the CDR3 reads TGTGCCAGCAGCTTCCTCGGGGGGAAGAGCACAGATACGCAGTATTTT.